Below are 29 T cell receptor beta chains sequenced from a single sample in a study of response to subunit inactivated influenza vaccine. TCRdb ran MiXCR on the RT-PCR reads and lists one entry per CDR3 protein. This repertoire shows under 550,000 distinct CDR3 sequences, approximately 7.7% found once; its top ten account for less than 15%. The source material was PBMCs from blood, sampled around 25 months after vaccination. The receptors were gathered from a man in his fifties or sixties who received an inactivated influenza vaccine.

This clonotype occurred a few times. The rearrangement joins TRBV20-1 to TRBJ2-2; 10 nucleotides match TRBD2. Germline V gene data show CDR1 as DFQATT and CDR2 as SNEGSKA (reference sequence). The CDR3 spans 17 residues. The J segment lost 7 bases and the V segment lost 6 bases, leaving 17 bases of the junction unmatched. CDR3 region: CSALPVSAGGPVGELFF. The CDR3 coding sequence is TGCAGTGCCTTACCGGTATCAGCGGGGGGGCCGGTCGGGGAGCTGTTTTTT.

This clonotype was found many times. A junction boundary mismatches the germline segment, possibly from a read error. The chain combines TRBV12-3 or TRBV12-4 with TRBJ2-2, with unresolved D. The CDR3 runs to 13 residues. The CDR3 sequence: CAGSQANAGELFF. In nucleotides, the CDR3 is TGTGCCGGATCGCAGGCGAACGCCGGGGAGCTGTTTTTT.

This chain uses TRBV6-1 with TRBJ1-2; maybe TRBD1 (5 bases). The length of the CDR3 is 12 residues. Trimming shortened V by 6 bases and J by 5 bases, and 10 bases separated the two germline ends. Germline V lookup: CDR1 MNHNS, CDR2 SASEGT. This CDR3 is CASSRVAYGYTF. As DNA, the CDR3 is TGTGCCAGCAGCAGGGTTGCATATGGCTACACCTTC.

The rearrangement joins TRBV6-5 to TRBJ2-5; D is undetermined. The germline V gene encodes CDR1 MNHEY and CDR2 SVGAGI. Between the trimmed V and J ends, which lost 8 bases and 5 bases, there was a span of 9 bases. There are 11 residues in the CDR3. The CDR3 nucleotides read TGTGCCAGCGGTAGCTGGGAGACCCAGTACTTC. It is translated as CASGSWETQYF.

This clonotype appeared many times. The chain recombines TRBV15 with TRBJ2-1, with 9 bases matching TRBD2. The J segment lost 6 bases and the V segment lost 3 bases, leaving 3 bases of the junction unmatched. Germline values: CDR1 LNHNV, CDR2 YYDKDF (reference sequence). CDR3 length: 14 amino acids. CDR3 residues: CATSREREANEQFF. CDR3 in DNA: TGTGCCACCAGCAGGGAGCGGGAGGCCAATGAGCAGTTCTTC.

This clonotype occurred many times. The J gene is TRBJ2-5, the V gene TRBV7-2, with 13 bases matching TRBD2. J lost 7 bases, V lost 5 bases, and 1 base had no gene match. Germline assignment: CDR1 SGHTA and CDR2 FQGNSA. The CDR3 extends over 13 amino acids. CDR3 coding DNA: TGTGCCAGCAGCCGGACTAGCGGGGGGACCCAGTACTTC. Encoded protein: CASSRTSGGTQYF.

This clonotype was counted a few times. This chain joins TRBV20-1 and TRBJ2-2, with D possibly matching TRBD2 (7 bases). Deletions cut 4 bases from V and 0 bases from J, with 24 bases between. CDR1 and CDR2 from the germline V gene are DFQATT and SNEGSKA (reference sequence). CDR3 length equals 19 residues. The CDR3 loop is CSATITGASGTTNTGELFF. The DNA of the CDR3 is TGCAGTGCTACTATCACGGGGGCTAGCGGAACGACGAACACCGGGGAGCTGTTTTTT.

The table lists this clonotype with many counts. The V call is TRBV12-3 or TRBV12-4, the J call TRBJ2-5; 8 bases map to TRBD1. This CDR3 is built from 15 residues. V shed 3 bases, J shed 2 bases, and the junction held 5 bases outside the gene matches. As DNA, the CDR3 is TGTGCCAGCAGTTTCGGACAGGGACCACAAGAGACCCAGTACTTC. Translation gives CASSFGQGPQETQYF.

In this sample, this clonotype turned up a few times. This chain links TRBV24-1 with TRBJ1-2; the match to TRBD1 covers 8 bases. Germline V gene data show CDR1 as KGHDR and CDR2 as SFDVKD. The CDR3 length is 17 residues. After removal of 3 bases from V and 4 bases from J, the junction contained 12 bases not matched to a gene. CDR3 sequence reads: CATSDPRPDRGGYGYTF. CDR3 bases: TGTGCCACCAGTGATCCTCGGCCCGACAGGGGCGGCTATGGCTACACCTTC.

The chain links TRBV9 to TRBJ2-2; the D gene is possibly TRBD1 (6 bases). The CDR3 covers 15 residues. The ends were cut back, 0 bases at V and 6 bases at J, with 12 bases in the middle. Germline V gives CDR1 SGDLS, CDR2 YYNGEE. The CDR3 is CASSVGGGTPGELFF. In nucleotides, the CDR3 is TGTGCCAGCAGCGTAGGAGGGGGAACACCCGGGGAGCTGTTTTTT. The variable domain in full, with the rest retrieved from reference TRBV9 and TRBJ2-2, is DSGVTQTPKHLITATGQRVTLRCSPRSGDLSVYWYQQSLDQGLQFLIQYYNGEERAKGNILERFSAQQFPDLHSELNLSSLELGDSALYFCASSVGGGTPGELFFGEGSRLTVL.

V gene TRBV7-9 combines with J gene TRBJ2-3, with no clear D. Germline-derived CDR1 and CDR2 are SEHNR and FQNEAQ (reference sequence). The V gene lost 3 bases and the J gene lost 2 bases, with 6 bases spanning the gap. CDR3 length: 13 residues. The DNA of the CDR3 is TGTGCCAGCAGCTTTCTCGACACAGATACGCAGTATTTT. This sequence encodes CASSFLDTDTQYF.

On this clonotype: Germline and junction disagree at one end, which may indicate a read error. The rearrangement links TRBV12-3 or TRBV12-4 to TRBJ2-2; 7 nucleotides match TRBD2. CDR3 length equals 16 residues. This CDR3 reads CASRREGTGNTGELFF. The CDR3 region has the DNA TGTGCCAGCAGGAGGGAGGGGACGGGGAACACCGGTGAGCTGTTTTTT.

The chain employs TRBV3-1 and TRBJ2-3, with D uncertain. With 0 bases removed from V and 4 bases from J, the gap between germline ends came to 8 bases. CDR1 and CDR2 from the germline V gene are LGHDT and YNNKEL (reference sequence). This CDR3 is built from 14 residues. The CDR3 here is CASSQEVAADTQYF. In DNA form, the CDR3 reads TGTGCCAGCAGCCAAGAGGTTGCAGCAGATACGCAGTATTTT.

This chain links TRBV21-1 with TRBJ2-3; the table's D gene call, TRBD1, was not cross checked with the DNA. TRBV21-1 is annotated as a pseudogene. The CDR3 has 15 amino acids. CDR3 sequence: CASSKACQGADTQYF. The CDR3 nucleotides are TGTGCCAGCAGCAAAGCGTGCCAGGGGGCAGATACGCAGTATTTT.

The rearrangement joins TRBV11-2 to TRBJ2-1; 7 bases align to TRBD2. The V and J ends lost 0 bases and 10 bases, in that order; junction bases with no gene match: 12. Germline V gene lookup returns CDR1 SGHAT and CDR2 FQNNGV. The CDR3 is 16 amino acids. CDR3 sequence reads: CASSLDPGRGGWEQFF. Here the CDR3 DNA reads TGTGCCAGCAGCTTAGATCCGGGGCGCGGGGGTTGGGAGCAGTTCTTC.

The sample holds many counts of this clonotype. The chain carries TRBV20-1 and TRBJ2-1; TRBD2 matches at 13 bases. Trimming at V came to 8 bases and at J to 8 bases, leaving 6 bases not matched to a gene. From germline, CDR1 is DFQATT and CDR2 SNEGSKA (reference sequence). The CDR3 runs 13 residues. CDR3 amino acids: CSTGTSGIYEQFF. In DNA form, the CDR3 reads TGCAGTACCGGGACTAGCGGGATATATGAGCAGTTCTTC.

The J gene is TRBJ1-1, the V gene TRBV7-2; 8 nucleotides line up with TRBD1. The germline V gene encodes CDR1 SGHTA and CDR2 FQGNSA. The CDR3 covers 14 residues. V dropped 1 base and J dropped 5; count of bases not matched to a gene: 3. The CDR3 here is CASSLGDRLTEAFF. The CDR3 DNA reads as TGTGCCAGCAGCTTAGGGGACAGGCTAACTGAAGCTTTCTTT.

V usage is TRBV18 and J usage is TRBJ2-3, with D tentatively TRBD1 (6 bases). Trimming cost V 4 bases and J 0 bases, with 14 bases left between them. The germline CDR1 and CDR2 sequences are KGHSH and LQKENI. There are 16 residues in the CDR3. The CDR3 here is CASSHNRDISTDTQYF. CDR3 sequence (DNA): TGTGCCAGCTCACACAACCGGGACATAAGCACAGATACGCAGTATTTT.

The chain employs TRBV7-3 and TRBJ2-1, with 8 bases aligning to TRBD2. The CDR3 has 15 amino acids. The trim removed 3 bases at V and 9 bases at J, leaving 10 bases unmatched. Germline CDR1 reads SGHTA; CDR2 reads FQGTGA. CDR3 sequence: CASSFGLAARGEQFF. The CDR3 region has the DNA TGTGCCAGCAGCTTTGGACTAGCAGCGAGGGGTGAGCAGTTCTTC.

In its sample, this clonotype was seen a few times. The gene calls are TRBV3-1 and TRBJ2-5; 7 nucleotides match TRBD1. Germline V lookup: CDR1 LGHDT, CDR2 YNNKEL (reference sequence). V lost 0 bases to trimming and J lost 5 bases; unmatched junction nucleotides: 6. The CDR3 is 15 amino acids. The CDR3 loop is CASSQELGGRETQYF. DNA for the CDR3: TGTGCCAGCAGCCAAGAATTAGGGGGCAGGGAGACCCAGTACTTC.

The chain recombines TRBV6-6 with TRBJ2-3, with D maybe TRBD2 (5 bases). There are 13 residues in the CDR3. V dropped 6 bases and J dropped 8 bases, with 15 bases sitting between them. Germline V CDR1 and CDR2: MNHNY, SVGAGI (reference sequence). The CDR3 loop is CASSPQRSGTQYF. As DNA, the CDR3 is TGTGCCAGCAGCCCACAGAGGAGCGGTACGCAGTATTTT.

As to this clonotype: The junction does not match germline at one end; this may be a read error. The chain recombines TRBV20-1 with TRBJ2-7; 13 bases fit TRBD2. The CDR3 totals 16 residues. Germline V gene data show CDR1 as DFQATT and CDR2 as SNEGSKA (reference sequence). This CDR3 is CSASGTSGIESYDQYF. The CDR3, as DNA: TGCAGTGCGTCCGGGACTAGCGGGATCGAATCCTACGACCAGTACTTC.

In this sample, this clonotype turned up a few times. This sequence joins TRBV4-1 and TRBJ2-5; D may be TRBD1 (6 bases). V was cut by 1 base and J by 4 bases, with 13 bases left in between. Germline CDR1 reads MGHRA; CDR2 reads YSYEKL. The length of the CDR3 is 15 residues. The CDR3: CASSQGGGSGETQYF. The CDR3 nucleotides read TGCGCCAGCAGCCAAGGTGGGGGCAGCGGAGAGACCCAGTACTTC.

J is TRBJ2-1 and V is TRBV10-3; 8 positions match TRBD2. Germline assignment: CDR1 ENHRY and CDR2 SYGVKD. The CDR3 length is 15 residues. J lost 4 bases, V lost 6 bases, and 8 bases had no gene match. This CDR3 reads CAIRGREGSYNEQFF. DNA for the CDR3: TGTGCCATCAGGGGTCGGGAGGGGTCGTACAATGAGCAGTTCTTC.

The chain combines TRBV4-2 with TRBJ2-1; 13 nucleotides agree with TRBD2. The J segment lost 8 bases and the V segment lost 5 bases, leaving 15 bases of the junction unmatched. This CDR3 region has 18 residues. Germline loops: CDR1 LGHNA, CDR2 YNFKEQ. CDR3 sequence reads: CASSKGGPGLAGFDEQFF. CDR3 DNA sequence: TGTGCCAGCAGCAAAGGCGGTCCGGGACTAGCGGGATTTGATGAGCAGTTCTTC.

This clonotype showed up many times. The genes are TRBV28 and TRBJ2-1; 7 bases are a match to TRBD2. There are 16 residues in the CDR3. With 6 bases clipped from V and 9 bases from J, the junction kept 17 bases outside the gene matches. The germline CDR1 and CDR2 sequences are MDHEN and SYDVKM. CDR3: CASSPGGGGSLFEQFF. DNA of the CDR3: TGTGCCAGCAGCCCTGGGGGTGGCGGGAGTTTATTTGAGCAGTTCTTC.

This clonotype was detected a few times. J is TRBJ2-1 and V is TRBV6-1; D tentatively reads TRBD1 or TRBD2 (7 bases each). Germline V gives CDR1 MNHNS, CDR2 SASEGT. V shed 5 bases and J shed 7 bases, with 12 bases lying between them. The CDR3 runs 13 residues. The CDR3 sequence: CASSRRGGNEQFF. As DNA, the CDR3 is TGTGCCAGCAGTCGCAGGGGGGGGAATGAGCAGTTCTTC.

The table lists this clonotype with a few counts. The rearrangement uses TRBV29-1 and TRBJ2-3; 9 positions agree with TRBD2. Germline loops: CDR1 SQVTM, CDR2 ANQGSEA. J was trimmed by 2 bases and V by 4 bases; bases with no gene match: 7. The CDR3 sequence is 15 residues long. CDR3 bases: TGCAGCGTTGTCCTCCTAGCGGGAAACACAGATACGCAGTATTTT. Its translation is CSVVLLAGNTDTQYF.

This clonotype was observed many times. One junction end does not reproduce the germline sequence, and a read error may be involved. The chain joins TRBV5-1 to TRBJ2-1, with D tentatively TRBD2 (6 bases). Germline V gene sequence: CDR1 SGHRS, CDR2 YFSETQ. CDR3 length equals 12 residues. The CDR3 sequence is CASSLVGGEQFF. CDR3 DNA: TGTGCCAGCAGCTTAGTGGGGGGTGAGCAGTTCTTC. Supplemented by reference TRBV5-1 and TRBJ2-1, the full variable domain reads KAGVTQTPRYLIKTRGQQVTLSCSPISGHRSVSWYQQTPGQGLQFLFEYFSETQRNKGNFPGRFSGRQFSNSRSEMNVSTLELGDSALYLCASSLVGGEQFFGPGTRLTVL.